The 20 T cell receptor beta chains below come from one sample, sequenced in a study of blood T cell repertoires in COVID-19. Sequencing was performed with immunoSEQ multiplex PCR; in TCRdb, only in-frame clones are kept and a portion is missing. The sample carries more than 40,000 clones, roughly 88% recorded once. Sequencing was carried out using peripheral blood. The receptors were gathered from a man aged 50-59 years with active COVID-19.

The genes are TRBV12-3 or TRBV12-4 and TRBJ2-7; TRBD1 matches at 9 bases. The ends lost 6 bases at V and 10 bases at J; junction bases unmatched: 7. This CDR3 contains 12 residues. This chain's CDR3 is CASSSDRGEQYF. The CDR3 DNA follows: TGTGCCAGCAGCTCTGACAGGGGGGAACAGTACTTC.

This chain uses TRBV2 with TRBJ1-2; TRBD1 aligns across 8 bases. This CDR3 region has 15 residues. Germline V gives CDR1 SNHLY, CDR2 FYNNEI. With 6 bases clipped from V and 4 bases from J, the junction kept 10 bases outside the gene matches. The CDR3 DNA reads TGTGCCAGCAGAGATCCGGACAGGGCGCTCTATGGCTACACCTTC. This gives the protein CASRDPDRALYGYTF. Full variable domain (rest looked up from reference TRBV2 and TRBJ1-2): EPEVTQTPSHQVTQMGQEVILRCVPISNHLYFYWYRQILGQKVEFLVSFYNNEISEKSEIFDDQFSVERPDGSNFTLKIRSTKLEDSAMYFCASRDPDRALYGYTFGSGTRLTVV.

There are a few counts of this clone. The rearrangement uses TRBV6-5 and TRBJ2-2, with D possibly TRBD1 on 6 matching bases. From germline, CDR1 is MNHEY and CDR2 SVGAGI. Trimming took off 6 bases at V and 5 bases at J, with 13 bases between the two ends. This CDR3 comprises 14 residues. In DNA, the CDR3 is TGTGCCAGCAGGGTACAGGGATGGACCGGGGAGCTGTTTTTT. It specifies CASRVQGWTGELFF.

CDR3 sequence reads: CASSVYGTGNTEAFF. The CDR3 DNA is TGTGCCAGCAGCGTTTACGGGACAGGGAACACTGAAGCTTTCTTT. The rearrangement uses TRBV9 and TRBJ1-1, with 8 bases lining up with TRBD1. CDR1 and CDR2 from the germline V gene are SGDLS and YYNGEE. The trim removed 2 bases at V and 1 base at J, leaving 4 bases unmatched. This CDR3 contains 15 residues.

The count of this clone is one. The chain uses TRBV7-2 and TRBJ1-4; 11 bases agree with TRBD1. The V gene's germline CDR1 is SGHTA and CDR2 FQGNSA. This CDR3 has 15 residues. Trimming removed 6 bases from V and 5 bases from J; junction bases left unmatched: 5. CDR3 bases: TGTGCCAGCAGGGTGGACAGGGGGCGCAATGAAAAACTGTTTTTT. Protein product: CASRVDRGRNEKLFF.

This clone was detected once. The gene calls are TRBV7-8 and TRBJ2-7; no clear D. Trimming removed 2 bases at V and 2 bases at J, with 10 bases between. The CDR3 is 14 residues long. CDR1 is SGHVS, CDR2 FQNEAQ, per germline. CDR3 nucleotide sequence: TGTGCCAGCAGCTTAAGCGCAAGGACCTACGAGCAGTACGTC. Translated, it gives CASSLSARTYEQYV.

The chain employs TRBV5-1 and TRBJ2-5; TRBD1 matches 7 bases. This CDR3 comprises 13 residues. Looked up from germline, CDR1 is SGHRS and CDR2 is YFSETQ. The V and J ends lost 4 bases and 3 bases, in that order; junction bases with no gene match: 3. CDR3 residues: CASSADREETQYF. The CDR3 coding sequence is TGCGCCAGCAGCGCCGACAGGGAAGAGACCCAGTACTTC.

The chain employs TRBV30 and TRBJ1-5; unclear D gene. Germline V gene lookup returns CDR1 GTSNPN and CDR2 SVGIG (reference sequence). V was clipped by 2 bases and J by 7 bases, with 9 bases between them. The CDR3 is made up of 12 amino acids. The CDR3 reads CAWSWGDQPQHF. The DNA of the CDR3 is TGTGCCTGGAGTTGGGGAGACCAGCCCCAGCATTTT.

The chain employs TRBV6-6 and TRBJ2-3, with 8 bases identical to TRBD2. Germline V gives CDR1 MNHNY, CDR2 SVGAGI (reference sequence). The J segment lost 5 bases and the V segment lost 2 bases, leaving 9 bases of the junction unmatched. The CDR3 has 16 amino acids. The CDR3 reads CASSYPPGGPQDTQYF. The CDR3 DNA is TGTGCCAGCAGTTACCCACCGGGGGGGCCACAAGATACGCAGTATTTT.

This chain links TRBV5-4 with TRBJ1-5; D ambiguous. There are 12 residues in the CDR3. Germline V gives CDR1 SGHNT, CDR2 YYREEE (reference sequence). V dropped 5 bases and J dropped 5 bases, with 8 bases sitting between them. The CDR3 region is CASSLPDQPQHF. The CDR3 nucleotides are TGTGCCAGCAGTTTGCCCGATCAGCCCCAGCATTTT.

The chain recombines TRBV19 with TRBJ1-2, with D perhaps matching TRBD1 (5 bases). Germline V gene sequence: CDR1 LNHDA, CDR2 SQIVND (reference sequence). Trimming shortened V by 3 bases and J by 8 bases, and 25 bases separated the two germline ends. This CDR3 spans 17 amino acids. CDR3 in DNA: TGTGCCAGTAGTATTTCCGGGGGTCAAGGAGGAACAAGGGGCTACACCTTC. Protein: CASSISGGQGGTRGYTF.

V usage is TRBV18 and J usage is TRBJ2-1; D may be TRBD2 (6 bases). Germline CDR1 KGHSH, CDR2 LQKENI. The CDR3 sequence is 16 residues long. Deletions cut 3 bases from V and 0 bases from J, with 12 bases between. The DNA of the CDR3 is TGTGCCAGCTCACCGCGGGGCTCGAGCTCCTACAATGAGCAGTTCTTC. Amino acids: CASSPRGSSSYNEQFF.

This clone ranks as medium-sized. The chain has TRBV18 and TRBJ2-2, with TRBD1 matching over 7 bases. The ends lost 8 bases at V and 1 base at J; junction bases unmatched: 10. CDR1 KGHSH and CDR2 LQKENI come from the germline V gene. There are 16 residues in the CDR3. CDR3 in amino acids: CASLRQGAGNTGELFF. The CDR3 DNA reads as TGTGCCAGCCTAAGACAGGGCGCGGGGAACACCGGGGAGCTGTTTTTT.

The J gene is TRBJ2-3, the V gene TRBV5-1; 9 nucleotides align to TRBD1. The CDR3 consists of 13 residues. Germline-derived CDR1 and CDR2 are SGHRS and YFSETQ. V lost 10 bases to trimming and J lost 3 bases; unmatched junction nucleotides: 6. CDR3 in amino acids: CAARDRETDTQYF. Here the CDR3 DNA reads TGCGCCGCCCGGGACAGGGAAACAGATACGCAGTATTTT.

The chain combines TRBV19 with TRBJ1-2; D is undetermined. The V gene lost 5 bases and the J gene lost 3 bases, with 10 bases spanning the gap. The CDR3 extends over 13 amino acids. Germline V gene lookup returns CDR1 LNHDA and CDR2 SQIVND (reference sequence). This chain's CDR3 is CASSPGWDYGYTF. The CDR3 DNA is TGTGCCAGTAGTCCAGGTTGGGACTATGGCTACACCTTC.

This rearrangement joins TRBV4-1 to TRBJ2-1; 7 bases fit TRBD2. The trim removed 3 bases at V and 5 bases at J, leaving 13 bases unmatched. The germline V gene has CDR1 MGHRA and CDR2 YSYEKL. The CDR3 extends over 17 amino acids. Here the CDR3 reads CASSHRLALPGHNEQFF. CDR3 nucleotide sequence: TGCGCCAGCAGCCACCGACTAGCTCTACCCGGACACAATGAGCAGTTCTTC.

The DNA of the CDR3 is TGTGCCAGCAGCGATAGCGGGCCCACTCCAATAAGCACAGATACGCAGTATTTT. This encodes CASSDSGPTPISTDTQYF. The chain carries TRBV7-9 and TRBJ2-3, with TRBD2 identical over 7 bases. Germline values: CDR1 SEHNR, CDR2 FQNEAQ (reference sequence). This CDR3 has 18 amino acids. Losses at the gene ends were 5 bases for V and 0 bases for J; bases not matched to a gene: 14. The variable domain in full, completed from reference TRBV7-9 and TRBJ2-3, reads DTGVSQNPRHKITKRGQNVTFRCDPISEHNRLYWYRQTLGQGPEFLTYFQNEAQLEKSRLLSDRFSAERPKGSFSTLEIQRTEQGDSAMYLCASSDSGPTPISTDTQYFGPGTRLTVL.

A note on this clone: Because the CDR3's place on the DNA is in doubt, the DNA is left out and the CDR3 is given as listed by TCRdb. This chain joins TRBV6-5 and TRBJ1-1; the table names TRBD1, a call not compared with the DNA. The CDR3 has 13 amino acids, counting both end residues. Germline V gene data show CDR1 as MNHEY and CDR2 as SVGAGI. CDR3 region: CASSSSTGSGAFF.

V and J are TRBV5-5 and TRBJ2-1; D unclear. The CDR3 is 15 residues long. V was cut by 0 bases and J by 4 bases, with 11 bases left in between. The germline gives CDR1 SGHKS, CDR2 YYEKEE (reference sequence). The chain's CDR3 is CASSLVAKRYNEQFF. DNA for the CDR3: TGTGCCAGCAGCTTGGTTGCGAAACGTTACAATGAGCAGTTCTTC.

This chain connects TRBV20-1 to TRBJ2-3, with 8 bases fitting TRBD1. This CDR3 is 14 amino acids long. Trimming at V came to 3 bases and at J to 7 bases, leaving 9 bases not matched to a gene. CDR1 DFQATT and CDR2 SNEGSKA come from the germline V gene (reference sequence). This chain's CDR3 is CSASRQGAVNTQYF. DNA of the CDR3: TGCAGTGCTAGTAGGCAGGGGGCTGTAAATACGCAGTATTTT.